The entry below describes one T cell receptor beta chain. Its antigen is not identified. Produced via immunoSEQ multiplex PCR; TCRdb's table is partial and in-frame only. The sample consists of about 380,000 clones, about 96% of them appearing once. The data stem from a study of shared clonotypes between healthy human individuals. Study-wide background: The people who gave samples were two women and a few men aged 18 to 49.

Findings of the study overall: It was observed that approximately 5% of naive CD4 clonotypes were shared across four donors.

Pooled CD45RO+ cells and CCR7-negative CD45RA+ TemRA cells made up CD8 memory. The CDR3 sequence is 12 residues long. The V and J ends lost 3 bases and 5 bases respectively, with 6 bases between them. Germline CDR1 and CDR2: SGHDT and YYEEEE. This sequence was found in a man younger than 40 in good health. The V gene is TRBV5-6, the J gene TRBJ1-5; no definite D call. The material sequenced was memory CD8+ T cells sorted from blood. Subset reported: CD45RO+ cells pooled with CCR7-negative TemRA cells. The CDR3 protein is CASSYGDQPQHF. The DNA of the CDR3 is TGTGCCAGCAGCTACGGGGATCAGCCCCAGCATTTT.